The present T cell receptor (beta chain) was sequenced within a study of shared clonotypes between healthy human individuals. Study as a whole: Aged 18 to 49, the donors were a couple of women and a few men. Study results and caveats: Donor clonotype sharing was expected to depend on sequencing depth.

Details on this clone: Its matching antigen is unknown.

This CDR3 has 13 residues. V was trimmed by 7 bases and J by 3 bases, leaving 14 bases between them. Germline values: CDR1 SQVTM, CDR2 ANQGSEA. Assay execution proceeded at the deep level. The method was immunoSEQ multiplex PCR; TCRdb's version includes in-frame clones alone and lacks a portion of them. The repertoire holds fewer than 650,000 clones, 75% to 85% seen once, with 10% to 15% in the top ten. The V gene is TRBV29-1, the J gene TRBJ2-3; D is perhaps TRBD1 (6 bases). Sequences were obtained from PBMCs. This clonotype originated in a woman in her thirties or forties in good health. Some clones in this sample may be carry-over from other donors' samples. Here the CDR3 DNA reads TGCAGCGCGGCAGGGGTGGTTACAGATACGCAGTATTTT. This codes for CSAAGVVTDTQYF.